This TCR beta chain was recorded in a study of synovial regulatory T cells in juvenile arthritis. The protocol was immunoSEQ multiplex PCR, while the TCRdb copy is restricted to in-frame clones and leaves out a portion. This table holds approximately 10,000 clones. There are 16 residues in the CDR3. DNA for this receptor is not on file. Germline V CDR1 and CDR2: SGHKS, YYEKEE (reference sequence). Sequencing input: Treg cells from blood. Subset noted: remaining (HLA-DR-negative) circulating blood Treg cells. The J gene is TRBJ1-4, the V gene TRBV5-5; TCRdb's D call, TRBD1, is unchecked because there is no DNA. This clonotype was obtained from a donor aged 2-30 years with juvenile idiopathic arthritis. The CDR3 protein is CASSQSPGTENEKLFF.